This T cell receptor (beta chain) was retrieved from a study of T-cell memory formation after mild COVID-19. Germline lookup yields CDR1 SGHRS and CDR2 YFSETQ. CDR3 length equals 13 residues. Findings of the study overall: Nothing confirmed that second-wave clones peaking on day 37 were specific for SARS-CoV-2. Some SARS-CoV-2-responding clones were already detected in memory before infection.

TCRdb passed the 5' RACE reads through MiXCR, listing each CDR3 protein once. Of 60,000 to 65,000 distinct CDR3 sequences listed, over 8.5% are singletons. The table lists this clonotype with many counts. Its target is not known. A junction boundary mismatches the germline segment, possibly from a read error. The chain employs TRBV5-1 and TRBJ1-2; 9 bases are a match to TRBD1. Sequencing was carried out using PBMCs or a T cell subset sorted from them (not recorded which). The sequence was obtained from a man younger than 30 who had mild COVID-19 (a few samples of this study predate the infection). Cell type and time point are not known. The CDR3 loop reads CASRPGNRGPFHF. CDR3 DNA: TGCGCCAGCAGGCCTGGAAACAGGGGGCCCTTCCACTTC. The full variable domain, rest sourced from reference TRBV5-1 and TRBJ1-2, is KAGVTQTPRYLIKTRGQQVTLSCSPISGHRSVSWYQQTPGQGLQFLFEYFSETQRNKGNFPGRFSGRQFSNSRSEMNVSTLELGDSALYLCASRPGNRGPFHFGSGTRLTVV.